These T cell receptor beta chains were read from a single sample in a study of T-cell memory formation after mild COVID-19. TCRdb re-derived calls from the 5' RACE reads in MiXCR, one entry per CDR3 protein. The table includes roughly 510,000 distinct CDR3 sequences, 17% detected once. Sequencing was carried out using PBMCs or a T cell subset sorted from them (not recorded which). These receptors were obtained from an adult woman who had mild COVID-19 (a few samples of this study predate the infection). Cell type and time point are not known. Both conserved end residues are part of each CDR3. The D gene is left open where the match is weak. Clone size, where shown, is once, few, many, or a class for clones that have expanded.

clone_size: few; d_call: -; v_call: TRBV20-1; j_call: TRBJ1-2; cdr3_aa: CSARDAIQLNYGYTF; cdr3_nt: TGCAGTGCTAGAGATGCGATACAGCTGAACTATGGCTACACCTTC
clone_size: -; d_call: -; v_call: TRBV6-2/TRBV6-3; j_call: TRBJ2-7; cdr3_aa: CASSFLGYGAYEQYF; cdr3_nt: TGTGCCAGCAGCTTCTTGGGATACGGAGCCTACGAGCAGTACTTC
clone_size: -; d_call: -; v_call: TRBV5-4; j_call: TRBJ2-5; cdr3_aa: CASSFWGGQETQYF; cdr3_nt: TGTGCCAGCAGCTTCTGGGGCGGGCAAGAGACCCAGTACTTC
clone_size: once; d_call: TRBD1; v_call: TRBV5-1; j_call: TRBJ2-6; cdr3_aa: CASSWIGDRVNSGANVLTF; cdr3_nt: TGCGCCAGCAGCTGGATAGGGGACAGGGTCAACTCTGGGGCCAACGTCCTGACTTTC
clone_size: -; d_call: -; v_call: TRBV18; j_call: TRBJ2-3; cdr3_aa: CASAKGEADTQYF; cdr3_nt: TGTGCCAGCGCAAAGGGCGAAGCAGATACGCAGTATTTT
clone_size: -; d_call: -; v_call: TRBV12-3/TRBV12-4; j_call: TRBJ1-1; cdr3_aa: CASSPSGTGPVWNTEAFF; cdr3_nt: TGTGCCAGCAGCCCCTCGGGCACGGGACCGGTGTGGAACACTGAAGCTTTCTTT
clone_size: -; d_call: TRBD2; v_call: TRBV6-1; j_call: TRBJ2-5; cdr3_aa: CASRRRGDGETQYF; cdr3_nt: TGTGCCAGCCGAAGGCGGGGGGACGGGGAGACCCAGTACTTC
clone_size: many; d_call: -; v_call: TRBV7-6; j_call: TRBJ2-2; cdr3_aa: CASSPRTDNTGELFF; cdr3_nt: TGTGCCAGCAGCCCTCGGACTGACAACACCGGGGAGCTGTTTTTT
clone_size: many; d_call: TRBD2; v_call: TRBV29-1; j_call: TRBJ2-7; cdr3_aa: CSAQPAGGTYEQYF; cdr3_nt: TGCAGCGCACAACCAGCGGGAGGGACCTACGAGCAGTACTTC
clone_size: few; d_call: -; v_call: TRBV2; j_call: TRBJ2-7; cdr3_aa: CASYGSFKGEQYF; cdr3_nt: TGTGCCAGCTATGGGAGCTTCAAAGGCGAGCAGTACTTC
clone_size: -; d_call: -; v_call: TRBV15; j_call: TRBJ1-1; cdr3_aa: CATSKRLNTEAFF; cdr3_nt: TGTGCCACCAGCAAGAGGCTGAACACTGAAGCTTTCTTT
clone_size: -; d_call: TRBD2; v_call: TRBV3-1; j_call: TRBJ2-1; cdr3_aa: CASSPSGSTHNEQFF; cdr3_nt: TGTGCCAGCAGCCCCAGCGGGAGTACCCACAATGAGCAGTTCTTC
clone_size: many; d_call: TRBD1; v_call: TRBV7-3; j_call: TRBJ1-1; cdr3_aa: CASSATGGGHTEAFF; cdr3_nt: TGTGCCAGCAGCGCAACAGGGGGCGGGCACACTGAAGCTTTCTTT
clone_size: -; d_call: -; v_call: TRBV4-2; j_call: TRBJ1-4; cdr3_aa: CASSQDSIRAVTNEKLFF; cdr3_nt: TGTGCCAGCAGCCAAGATAGCATAAGGGCGGTAACTAATGAAAAACTGTTTTTT
clone_size: -; d_call: TRBD1; v_call: TRBV7-8; j_call: TRBJ1-3; cdr3_aa: CASSPGGRQSPGNTIYF; cdr3_nt: TGTGCCAGCAGCCCAGGGGGGCGGCAGTCTCCCGGGAACACCATATATTTT
clone_size: few; d_call: -; v_call: TRBV20-1; j_call: TRBJ1-3; cdr3_aa: CSASRSTGNTIYF; cdr3_nt: TGCAGTGCTAGCCGTTCTACTGGAAACACCATATATTTT
clone_size: -; d_call: -; v_call: TRBV2; j_call: TRBJ2-7; cdr3_aa: CASSAREYEQYF; cdr3_nt: TGTGCCAGCAGTGCGAGGGAATACGAGCAGTACTTC
clone_size: -; d_call: -; v_call: TRBV18; j_call: TRBJ1-3; cdr3_aa: CASSPLAGTDSGNTIYF; cdr3_nt: TGTGCCAGCTCACCACTGGCAGGGACGGACTCTGGAAACACCATATATTTT
clone_size: -; d_call: -; v_call: TRBV5-5; j_call: TRBJ2-1; cdr3_aa: CASSLEWGSNEQFF; cdr3_nt: TGTGCCAGCAGCTTGGAGTGGGGGAGTAATGAGCAGTTCTTC
clone_size: -; d_call: TRBD2; v_call: TRBV24-1; j_call: TRBJ2-3; cdr3_aa: CATSDLMREDSDTQYF; cdr3_nt: TGTGCCACCAGTGATTTAATGCGGGAGGATTCAGATACGCAGTATTTT
clone_size: -; d_call: -; v_call: TRBV3-1; j_call: TRBJ1-6; cdr3_aa: CASSQSTQNSPLHF; cdr3_nt: TGTGCCAGCAGCCAATCAACTCAGAATTCACCCCTCCACTTT
clone_size: few; d_call: -; v_call: TRBV6-5; j_call: TRBJ2-1; cdr3_aa: CASSSSPWGLLSSNEQFF; cdr3_nt: TGTGCCAGCAGTTCGTCTCCATGGGGGCTACTATCAAGCAATGAGCAGTTCTTC
clone_size: many; d_call: -; v_call: TRBV25-1; j_call: TRBJ2-7; cdr3_aa: CASSIVGGGEQYF; cdr3_nt: TGTGCCAGCAGTATCGTGGGCGGTGGCGAGCAGTACTTC
clone_size: -; d_call: -; v_call: TRBV12-3/TRBV12-4; j_call: TRBJ1-1; cdr3_aa: CASSSRSPRNTEAFF; cdr3_nt: TGTGCCAGCAGTTCTAGGAGTCCCCGGAACACTGAAGCTTTCTTT
clone_size: few; d_call: -; v_call: TRBV5-1; j_call: TRBJ1-1; cdr3_aa: CASSTGYNANTEAFF; cdr3_nt: TGCGCCAGCAGCACGGGGTACAACGCGAACACTGAAGCTTTCTTT